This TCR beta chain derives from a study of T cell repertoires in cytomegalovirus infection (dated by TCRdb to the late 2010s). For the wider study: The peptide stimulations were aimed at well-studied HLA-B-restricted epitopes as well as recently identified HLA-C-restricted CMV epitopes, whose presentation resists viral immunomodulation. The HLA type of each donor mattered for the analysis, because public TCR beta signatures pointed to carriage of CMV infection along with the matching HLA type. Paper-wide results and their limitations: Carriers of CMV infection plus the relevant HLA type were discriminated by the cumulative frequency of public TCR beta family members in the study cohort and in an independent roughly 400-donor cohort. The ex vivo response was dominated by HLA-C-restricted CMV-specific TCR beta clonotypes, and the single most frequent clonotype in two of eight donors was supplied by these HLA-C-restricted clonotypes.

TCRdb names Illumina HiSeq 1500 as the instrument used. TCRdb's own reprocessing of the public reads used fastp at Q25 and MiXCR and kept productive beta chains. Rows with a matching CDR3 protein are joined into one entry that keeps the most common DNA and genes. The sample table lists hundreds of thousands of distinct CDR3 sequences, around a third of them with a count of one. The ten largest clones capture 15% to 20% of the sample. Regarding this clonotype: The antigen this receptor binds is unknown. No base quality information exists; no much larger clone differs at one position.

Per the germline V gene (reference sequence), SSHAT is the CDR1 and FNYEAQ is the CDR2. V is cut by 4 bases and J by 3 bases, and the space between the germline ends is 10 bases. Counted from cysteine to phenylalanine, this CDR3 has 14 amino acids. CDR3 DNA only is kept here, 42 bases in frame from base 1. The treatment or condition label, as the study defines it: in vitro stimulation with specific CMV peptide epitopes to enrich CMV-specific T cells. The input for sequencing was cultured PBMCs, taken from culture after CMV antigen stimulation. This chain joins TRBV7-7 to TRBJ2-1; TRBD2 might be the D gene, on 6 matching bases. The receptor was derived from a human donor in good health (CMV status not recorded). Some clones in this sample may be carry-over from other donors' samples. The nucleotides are TGTGCCAGCAGCTCCAGCGGGCTCTACAATGAGCAGTTCTTC. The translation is CASSSSGLYNEQFF.